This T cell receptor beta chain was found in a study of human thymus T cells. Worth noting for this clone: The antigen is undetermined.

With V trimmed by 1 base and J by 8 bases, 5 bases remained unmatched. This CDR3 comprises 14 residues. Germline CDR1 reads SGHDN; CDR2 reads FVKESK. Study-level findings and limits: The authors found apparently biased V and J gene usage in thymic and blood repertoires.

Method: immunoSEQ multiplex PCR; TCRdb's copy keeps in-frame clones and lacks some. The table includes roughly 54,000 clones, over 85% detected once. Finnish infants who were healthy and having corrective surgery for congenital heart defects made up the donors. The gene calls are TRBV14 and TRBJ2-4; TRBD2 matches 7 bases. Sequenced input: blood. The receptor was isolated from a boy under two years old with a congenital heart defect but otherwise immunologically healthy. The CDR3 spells CASSQGGLVHIQYF. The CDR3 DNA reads TGTGCCAGCAGCCAAGGAGGACTAGTTCACATTCAGTACTTC.